This T cell receptor beta chain emerged from a study of T cell changes during pregnancy in multiple sclerosis (dated by TCRdb to the late 2010s). About the investigation overall: Changes in the T cell repertoire over the course of pregnancy were examined in this study in women with multiple sclerosis.

Concerning this clone itself: There is no known antigen for this receptor. The input lacks base qualities; no much larger clone sits a single base away.

Receptor libraries were prepared by the immunoSEQ multiplex PCR assay. TCRdb took over this immuneACCESS table, retaining in-frame rearrangements with V and J assigned. Such tables are incomplete; in checked studies, under half of the missing clones stem from an unresolved V gene, and the remainder is unexplained. The sample has about 32,000 clones on record, 89% of them singletons. Clones ranked in the top ten supply over 9.5% of the sample. Via the germline V gene, CDR1 is SGDLS and CDR2 YYNGEE. V gives up 0 bases and J gives up 9 bases, and the segment between their germline ends measures 7 bases. From its cysteine to its phenylalanine, the CDR3 spans 13 amino acids. CDR3 DNA is the only sequence kept; it has 39 bases, read in frame from the first base.

This receptor was taken from a female donor with multiple sclerosis, enrolled in a pregnancy study. This chain is built from TRBV9 and TRBJ1-6, with the D gene uncertain. The sample in question was CD8+ T cells from peripheral blood mononuclear cells, obtained in the second trimester of pregnancy. The bases are TGTGCCAGCAGCGTAGGGAGCAGTTCACCCCTCCACTTT. Translation gives CASSVGSSSPLHF.